The source of this T cell receptor (beta chain) is a study of blood T cell repertoires in COVID-19. Study information: In each case, the material was cDNA or gDNA derived from T cells, B-cell-depleted T cells, or PBMCs.

Many counts were recorded for this clone. Authors' data handling: Scientists estimated how many nucleated cells there were by amplifying reference gene primers. The method was immunoSEQ multiplex PCR; TCRdb's version includes in-frame clones alone and lacks a portion of them. The V and J calls and clone size come from that table; D and trimming were worked out from the DNA. The sample gives hundreds of thousands of clones, 82% of which show up once; approximately 4.5% is in the top ten. The V gene end was trimmed by 3 bases and the J gene end by 2 bases; junction bases not matched to a gene: 5. This CDR3 region has 15 residues. Germline V gene lookup returns CDR1 LNHDA and CDR2 SQIVND (reference sequence).

This sequence originates from a woman in her 70s with acute or convalescent COVID-19. Sequencing input: peripheral blood. This chain connects TRBV19 to TRBJ2-7, with 9 bases matching TRBD2. Here the CDR3 reads CASSMGASGTYEQYF. The CDR3, as DNA: TGTGCCAGTAGTATGGGGGCTAGCGGGACCTACGAGCAGTACTTC. Drawing the rest from reference TRBV19 and TRBJ2-7, the complete variable domain is DGGITQSPKYLFRKEGQNVTLSCEQNLNHDAMYWYRQDPGQGLRLIYYSQIVNDFQKGDIAEGYSVSREKKESFPLTVTSAQKNPTAFYLCASSMGASGTYEQYFGPGTRLTVT.